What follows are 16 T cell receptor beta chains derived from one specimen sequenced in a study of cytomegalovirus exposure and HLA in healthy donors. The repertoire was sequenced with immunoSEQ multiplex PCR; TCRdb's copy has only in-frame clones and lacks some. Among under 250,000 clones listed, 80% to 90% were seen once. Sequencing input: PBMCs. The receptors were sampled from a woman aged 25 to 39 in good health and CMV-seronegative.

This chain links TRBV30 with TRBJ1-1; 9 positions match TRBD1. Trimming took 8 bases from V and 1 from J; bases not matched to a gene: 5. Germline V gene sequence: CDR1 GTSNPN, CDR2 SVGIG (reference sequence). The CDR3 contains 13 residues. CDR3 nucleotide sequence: TGTGCCAGCGACAGGGGGGCGAACACTGAAGCTTTCTTT. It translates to CASDRGANTEAFF.

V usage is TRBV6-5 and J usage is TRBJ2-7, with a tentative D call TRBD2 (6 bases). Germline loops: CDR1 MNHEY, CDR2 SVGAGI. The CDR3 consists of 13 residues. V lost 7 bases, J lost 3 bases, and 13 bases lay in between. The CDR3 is CASTPGARYEQYF. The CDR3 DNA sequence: TGTGCCAGCACCCCGGGAGCTCGCTACGAGCAGTACTTC.

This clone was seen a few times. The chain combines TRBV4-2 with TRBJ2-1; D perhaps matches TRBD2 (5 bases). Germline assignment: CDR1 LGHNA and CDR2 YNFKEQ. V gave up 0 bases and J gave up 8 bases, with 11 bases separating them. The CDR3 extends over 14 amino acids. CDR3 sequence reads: CASSQENSVDEQFF. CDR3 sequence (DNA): TGTGCCAGCAGCCAAGAGAATAGCGTCGATGAGCAGTTCTTC.

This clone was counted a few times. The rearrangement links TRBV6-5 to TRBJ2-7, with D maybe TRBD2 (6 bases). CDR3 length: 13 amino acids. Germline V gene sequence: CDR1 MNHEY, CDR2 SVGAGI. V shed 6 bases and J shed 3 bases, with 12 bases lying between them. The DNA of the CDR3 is TGTGCCAGCAGCCCGACTAGGCTCTACGAGCAGTACTTC. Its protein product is CASSPTRLYEQYF.

The chain's CDR3 is CASSIQAENTEAFF. The DNA for the CDR3 is TGTGCCAGTAGTATTCAGGCCGAGAACACTGAAGCTTTCTTT. The gene calls are TRBV19 and TRBJ1-1; D is uncertain. The V gene lost 3 bases and the J gene lost 1 base, with 9 bases spanning the gap. Germline values: CDR1 LNHDA, CDR2 SQIVND (reference sequence). The CDR3 is made up of 14 amino acids.

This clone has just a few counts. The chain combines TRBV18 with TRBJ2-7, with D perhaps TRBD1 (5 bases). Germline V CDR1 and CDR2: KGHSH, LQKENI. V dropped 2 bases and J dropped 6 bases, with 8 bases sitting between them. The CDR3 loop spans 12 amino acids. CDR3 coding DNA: TGTGCCAGCTCACCAGATAGGGGCGAGCAGTACTTC. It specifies CASSPDRGEQYF.

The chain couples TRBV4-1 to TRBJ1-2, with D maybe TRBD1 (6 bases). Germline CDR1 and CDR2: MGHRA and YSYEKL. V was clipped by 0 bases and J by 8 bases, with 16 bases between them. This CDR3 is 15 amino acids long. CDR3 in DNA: TGCGCCAGCAGCCAAGATAATGACAGGCCCCCGGGCTACACCTTC. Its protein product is CASSQDNDRPPGYTF.

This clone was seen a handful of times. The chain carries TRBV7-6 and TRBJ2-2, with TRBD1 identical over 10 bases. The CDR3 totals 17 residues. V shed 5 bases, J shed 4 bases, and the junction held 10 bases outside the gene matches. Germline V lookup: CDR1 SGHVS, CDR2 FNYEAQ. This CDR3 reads CASSQNRDRGATGELFF. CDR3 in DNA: TGTGCCAGCAGCCAAAACCGGGACAGGGGCGCCACCGGGGAGCTGTTTTTT.

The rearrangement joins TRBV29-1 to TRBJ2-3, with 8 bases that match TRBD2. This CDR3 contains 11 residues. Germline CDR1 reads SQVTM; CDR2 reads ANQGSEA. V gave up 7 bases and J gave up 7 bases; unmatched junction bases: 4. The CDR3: CSAGGDHTQYF. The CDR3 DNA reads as TGCAGCGCCGGGGGGGATCATACGCAGTATTTT.

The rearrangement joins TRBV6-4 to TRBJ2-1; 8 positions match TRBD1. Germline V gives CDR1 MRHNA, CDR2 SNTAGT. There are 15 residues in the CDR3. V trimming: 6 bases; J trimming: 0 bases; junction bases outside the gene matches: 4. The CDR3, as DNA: TGTGCCAGCAGCAGACAGGGGAGCTCCTACAATGAGCAGTTCTTC. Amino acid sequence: CASSRQGSSYNEQFF.

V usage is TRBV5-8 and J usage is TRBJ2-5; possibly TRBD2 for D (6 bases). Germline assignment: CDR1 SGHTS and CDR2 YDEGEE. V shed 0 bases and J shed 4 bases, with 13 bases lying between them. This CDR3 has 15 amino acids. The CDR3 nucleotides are TGTGCCAGCAGCTTGGCCGGCGGAGGGAGAGAGACCCAGTACTTC. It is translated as CASSLAGGGRETQYF.

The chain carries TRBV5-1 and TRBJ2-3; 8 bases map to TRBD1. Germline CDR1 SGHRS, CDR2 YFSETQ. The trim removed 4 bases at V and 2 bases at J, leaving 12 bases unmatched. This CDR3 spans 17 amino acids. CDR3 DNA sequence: TGCGCCAGCAGCACGGGCCTCAGGGGGCGCGACACAGATACGCAGTATTTT. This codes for CASSTGLRGRDTDTQYF.

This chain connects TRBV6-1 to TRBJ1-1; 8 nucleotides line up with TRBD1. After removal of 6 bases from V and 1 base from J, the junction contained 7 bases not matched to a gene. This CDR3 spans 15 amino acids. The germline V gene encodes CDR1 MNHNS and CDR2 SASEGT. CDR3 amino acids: CASRDKGQANTEAFF. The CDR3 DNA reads TGTGCCAGCAGGGATAAGGGACAGGCGAACACTGAAGCTTTCTTT.

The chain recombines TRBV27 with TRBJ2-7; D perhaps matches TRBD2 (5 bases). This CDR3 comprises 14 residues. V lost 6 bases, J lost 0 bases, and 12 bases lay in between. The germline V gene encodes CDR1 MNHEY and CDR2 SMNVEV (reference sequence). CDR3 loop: CASRDFKGSYEQYF. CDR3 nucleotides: TGTGCCAGCAGGGACTTTAAGGGCTCCTACGAGCAGTACTTC.

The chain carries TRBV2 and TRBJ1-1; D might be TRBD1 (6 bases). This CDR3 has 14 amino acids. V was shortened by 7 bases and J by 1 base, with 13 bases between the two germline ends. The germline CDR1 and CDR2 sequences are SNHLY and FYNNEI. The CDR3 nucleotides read TGTGCCAGCACAACATCGGACAGGAACACTGAAGCTTTCTTT. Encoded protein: CASTTSDRNTEAFF.

The CDR3 protein is CASRRQGRNTEAFF. The CDR3 region has the DNA TGTGCCAGCAGGCGACAGGGGAGGAACACTGAAGCTTTCTTT. The V and J genes are TRBV2 and TRBJ1-1; TRBD1 agrees at 8 bases. J was trimmed by 1 base and V by 6 bases; bases with no gene match: 4. Per germline, CDR1 SNHLY and CDR2 FYNNEI. CDR3 length: 14 residues.